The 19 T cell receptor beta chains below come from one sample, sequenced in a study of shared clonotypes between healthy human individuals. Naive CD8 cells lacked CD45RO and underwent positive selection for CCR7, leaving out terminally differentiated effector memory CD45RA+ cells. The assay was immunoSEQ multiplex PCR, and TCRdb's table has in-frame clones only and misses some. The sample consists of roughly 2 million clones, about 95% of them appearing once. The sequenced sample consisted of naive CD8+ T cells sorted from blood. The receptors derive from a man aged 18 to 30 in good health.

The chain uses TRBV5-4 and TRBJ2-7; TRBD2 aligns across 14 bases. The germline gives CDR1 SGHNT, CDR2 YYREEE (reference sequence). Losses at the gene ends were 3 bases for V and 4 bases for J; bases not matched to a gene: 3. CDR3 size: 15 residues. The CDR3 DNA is TGTGCCAGCAGCTACGGGACTAGCGGGAGTTACGAGCAGTACTTC. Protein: CASSYGTSGSYEQYF.

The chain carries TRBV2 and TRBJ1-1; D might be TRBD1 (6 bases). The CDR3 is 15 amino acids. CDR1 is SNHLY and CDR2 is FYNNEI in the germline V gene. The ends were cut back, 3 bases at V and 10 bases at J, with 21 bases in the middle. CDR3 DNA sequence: TGTGCCAGCAGTGATGGGACACGCCCGATGGAGGTAGCTTTCTTT. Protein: CASSDGTRPMEVAFF.

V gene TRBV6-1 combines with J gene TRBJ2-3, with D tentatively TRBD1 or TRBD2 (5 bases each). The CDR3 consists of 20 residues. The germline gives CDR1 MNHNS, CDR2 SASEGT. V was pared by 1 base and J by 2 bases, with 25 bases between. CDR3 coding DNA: TGTGCCAGCAGTGAAGAAGGAGTTTATCCCGGGGCTTATTACACAGATACGCAGTATTTT. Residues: CASSEEGVYPGAYYTDTQYF.

The CDR3 coding sequence is TGTGCCAGTAGTATAGATGGGCAGGATGGGAATGAGCAGTTCTTC. Amino acid sequence: CASSIDGQDGNEQFF. The chain combines TRBV19 with TRBJ2-1; D ambiguous. The germline CDR1 and CDR2 sequences are LNHDA and SQIVND (reference sequence). Trimming took off 0 bases at V and 7 bases at J, with 13 bases between the two ends. The CDR3 contains 15 residues. Combining the CDR3 with reference TRBV19 and TRBJ2-1 gives the whole variable domain DGGITQSPKYLFRKEGQNVTLSCEQNLNHDAMYWYRQDPGQGLRLIYYSQIVNDFQKGDIAEGYSVSREKKESFPLTVTSAQKNPTAFYLCASSIDGQDGNEQFFGPGTRLTVL.

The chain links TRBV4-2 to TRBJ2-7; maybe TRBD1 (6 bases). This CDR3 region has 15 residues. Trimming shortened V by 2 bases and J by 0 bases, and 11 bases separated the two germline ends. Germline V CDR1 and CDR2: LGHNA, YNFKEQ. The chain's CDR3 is CASSQWYRDSYEQYF. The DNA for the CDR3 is TGTGCCAGCAGCCAATGGTACAGGGACTCCTACGAGCAGTACTTC.

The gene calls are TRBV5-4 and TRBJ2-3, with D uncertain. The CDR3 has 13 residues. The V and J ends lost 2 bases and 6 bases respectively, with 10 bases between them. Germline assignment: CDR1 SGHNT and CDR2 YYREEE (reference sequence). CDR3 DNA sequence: TGTGCCAGCAGCTTCCAAATAGGCGATACGCAGTATTTT. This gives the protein CASSFQIGDTQYF.

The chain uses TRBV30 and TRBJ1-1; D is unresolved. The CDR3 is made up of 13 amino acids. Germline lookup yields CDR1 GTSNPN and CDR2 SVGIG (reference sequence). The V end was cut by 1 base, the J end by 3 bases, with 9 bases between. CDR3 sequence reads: CAWSDGRDTEAFF. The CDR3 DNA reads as TGTGCCTGGAGTGACGGAAGGGACACTGAAGCTTTCTTT.

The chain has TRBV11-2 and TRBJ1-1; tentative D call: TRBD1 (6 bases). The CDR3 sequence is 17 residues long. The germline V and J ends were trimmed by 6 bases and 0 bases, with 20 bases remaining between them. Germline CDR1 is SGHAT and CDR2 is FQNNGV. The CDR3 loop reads CASSLARGRGVNTEAFF. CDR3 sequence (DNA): TGTGCCAGCAGTTTGGCCCGGGGGCGAGGAGTGAACACTGAAGCTTTCTTT. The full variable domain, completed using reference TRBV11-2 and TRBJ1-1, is EAGVAQSPRYKIIEKRQSVAFWCNPISGHATLYWYQQILGQGPKLLIQFQNNGVVDDSQLPKDRFSAERLKGVDSTLKIQPAKLEDSAVYLCASSLARGRGVNTEAFFGQGTRLTVV.

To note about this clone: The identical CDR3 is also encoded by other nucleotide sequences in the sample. CDR3 bases: TGTGCCAGCAGTTTCTTGGCAGGAGGAAGGGATACGCAGTATTTT. Residues: CASSFLAGGRDTQYF. V gene TRBV28 combines with J gene TRBJ2-3; a possible D gene is TRBD2 (5 bases). The germline CDR1 and CDR2 sequences are MDHEN and SYDVKM. The CDR3 covers 15 residues. V dropped 3 bases and J dropped 6 bases, with 16 bases sitting between them. Based on the CDR3 plus reference TRBV28 and TRBJ2-3, the full variable domain is DVKVTQSSRYLVKRTGEKVFLECVQDMDHENMFWYRQDPGLGLRLIYFSYDVKMKEKGDIPEGYSVSREKKERFSLILESASTNQTSMYLCASSFLAGGRDTQYFGPGTRLTVL.

CDR3 loop: CASSQDHYTDTQYF. CDR3 nucleotides: TGCGCCAGCAGCCAAGATCACTACACAGATACGCAGTATTTT. The chain links TRBV4-3 to TRBJ2-3; D not resolved. V lost 0 bases to trimming and J lost 2 bases, with 6 bases between them. This CDR3 comprises 14 residues. Germline V gives CDR1 LGHNA, CDR2 YSLEER.

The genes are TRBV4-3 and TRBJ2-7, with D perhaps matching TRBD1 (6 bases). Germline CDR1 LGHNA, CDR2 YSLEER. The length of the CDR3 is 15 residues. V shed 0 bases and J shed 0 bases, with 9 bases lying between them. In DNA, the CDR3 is TGCGCCAGCAGCCAAGATCGACAGGACTCCTACGAGCAGTACTTC. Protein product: CASSQDRQDSYEQYF.

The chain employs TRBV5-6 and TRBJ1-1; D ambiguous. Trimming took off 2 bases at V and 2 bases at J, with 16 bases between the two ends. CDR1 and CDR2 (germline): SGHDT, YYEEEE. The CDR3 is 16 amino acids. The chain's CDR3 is CASSFSLQWVNTEAFF. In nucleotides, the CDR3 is TGTGCCAGCAGCTTCTCCCTACAGTGGGTAAACACTGAAGCTTTCTTT.

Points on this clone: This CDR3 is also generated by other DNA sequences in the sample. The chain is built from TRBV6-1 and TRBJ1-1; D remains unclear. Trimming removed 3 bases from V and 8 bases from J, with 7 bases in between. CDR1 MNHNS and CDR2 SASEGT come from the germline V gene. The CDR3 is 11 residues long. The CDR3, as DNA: TGTGCCAGCAGTGAGCGACCCGAAGCTTTCTTT. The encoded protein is CASSERPEAFF.

Here the CDR3 reads CASSQVIQGGEQYF. The DNA of the CDR3 is TGCGCCAGCAGCCAAGTTATTCAGGGCGGCGAGCAGTACTTC. This chain links TRBV4-3 with TRBJ2-7; possibly TRBD1 for D (5 bases). The CDR3 is 14 amino acids. CDR1 and CDR2 from the germline V gene are LGHNA and YSLEER. With 1 base removed from V and 6 bases from J, the gap between germline ends came to 13 bases.

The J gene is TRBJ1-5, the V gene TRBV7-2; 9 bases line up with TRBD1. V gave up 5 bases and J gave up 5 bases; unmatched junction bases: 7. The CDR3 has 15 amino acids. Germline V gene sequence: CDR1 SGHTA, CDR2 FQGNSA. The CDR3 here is CASSQGQGWDQPQHF. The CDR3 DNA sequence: TGTGCCAGCAGCCAGGGACAGGGTTGGGATCAGCCCCAGCATTTT.

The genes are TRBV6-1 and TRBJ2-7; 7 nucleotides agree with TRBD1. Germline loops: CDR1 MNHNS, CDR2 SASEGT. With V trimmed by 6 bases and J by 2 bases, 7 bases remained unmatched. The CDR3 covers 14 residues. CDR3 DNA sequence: TGTGCCAGCAGGGACGACAGGGACCCCTACGAGCAGTACTTC. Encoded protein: CASRDDRDPYEQYF.

The CDR3 nucleotides are TGTGCCAGCAGTTCCCCGGACAGACCTAATGAGCAGTTCTTC. This translates into CASSSPDRPNEQFF. The chain carries TRBV6-5 and TRBJ2-1, with D perhaps TRBD1 (6 bases). CDR1 is MNHEY and CDR2 is SVGAGI in the germline V gene. The ends were cut back, 4 bases at V and 7 bases at J, with 14 bases in the middle. This CDR3 contains 14 residues.

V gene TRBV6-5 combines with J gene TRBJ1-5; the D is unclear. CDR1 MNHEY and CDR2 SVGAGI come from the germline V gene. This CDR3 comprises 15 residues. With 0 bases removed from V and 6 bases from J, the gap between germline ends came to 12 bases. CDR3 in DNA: TGTGCCAGCAGTTACTCACCTGAGGGAAGTCAGCCCCAGCATTTT. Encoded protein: CASSYSPEGSQPQHF.

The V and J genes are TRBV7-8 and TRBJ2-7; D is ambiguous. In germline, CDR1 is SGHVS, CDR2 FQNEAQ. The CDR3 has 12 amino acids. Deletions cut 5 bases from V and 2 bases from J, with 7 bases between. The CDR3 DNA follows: TGTGCCAGCAGCATCGGAGCCTACGAGCAGTACTTC. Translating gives CASSIGAYEQYF.